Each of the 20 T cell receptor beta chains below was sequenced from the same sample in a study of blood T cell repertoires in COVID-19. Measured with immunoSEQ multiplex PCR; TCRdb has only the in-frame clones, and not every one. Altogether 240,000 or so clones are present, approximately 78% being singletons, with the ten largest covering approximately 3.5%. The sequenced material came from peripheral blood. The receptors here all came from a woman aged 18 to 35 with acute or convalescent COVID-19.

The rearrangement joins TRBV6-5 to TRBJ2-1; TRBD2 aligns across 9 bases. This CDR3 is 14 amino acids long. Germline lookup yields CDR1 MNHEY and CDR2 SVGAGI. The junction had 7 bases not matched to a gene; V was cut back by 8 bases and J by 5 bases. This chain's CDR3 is CASASGIGNNEQFF. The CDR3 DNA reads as TGTGCCAGCGCTAGCGGGATCGGGAACAATGAGCAGTTCTTC.

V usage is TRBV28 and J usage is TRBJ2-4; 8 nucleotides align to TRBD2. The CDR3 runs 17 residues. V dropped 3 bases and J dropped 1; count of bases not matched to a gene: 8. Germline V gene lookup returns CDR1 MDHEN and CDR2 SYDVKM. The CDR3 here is CASSFWDSGKAKNIQYF. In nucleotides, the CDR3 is TGTGCCAGCAGTTTTTGGGATAGCGGGAAGGCCAAAAACATTCAGTACTTC. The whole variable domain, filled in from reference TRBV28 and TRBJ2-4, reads DVKVTQSSRYLVKRTGEKVFLECVQDMDHENMFWYRQDPGLGLRLIYFSYDVKMKEKGDIPEGYSVSREKKERFSLILESASTNQTSMYLCASSFWDSGKAKNIQYFGAGTRLSVL.

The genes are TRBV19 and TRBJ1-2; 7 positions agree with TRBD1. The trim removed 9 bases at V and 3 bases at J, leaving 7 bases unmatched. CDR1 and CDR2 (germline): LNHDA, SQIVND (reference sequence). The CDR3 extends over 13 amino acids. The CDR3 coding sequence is TGTGCCAGCCAGACAGGGCCCCACTATGGCTACACCTTC. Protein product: CASQTGPHYGYTF.

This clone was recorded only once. CDR3 amino acids: CASSQEDFYRISGNTIYF. The CDR3 DNA is TGCGCCAGCAGCCAAGAGGACTTCTACCGGATCTCTGGAAACACCATATATTTT. The chain combines TRBV4-1 with TRBJ1-3; D gene ambiguous. The CDR3 runs 18 residues. Germline V gene lookup returns CDR1 MGHRA and CDR2 YSYEKL. V was clipped by 0 bases and J by 0 bases, with 15 bases between them.

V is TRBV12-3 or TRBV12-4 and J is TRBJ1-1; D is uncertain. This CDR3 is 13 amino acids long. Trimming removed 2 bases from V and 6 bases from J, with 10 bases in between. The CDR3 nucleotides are TGTGCCAGCAGTTTACCGCTGGCGGCTGAAGCTTTCTTT. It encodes CASSLPLAAEAFF.

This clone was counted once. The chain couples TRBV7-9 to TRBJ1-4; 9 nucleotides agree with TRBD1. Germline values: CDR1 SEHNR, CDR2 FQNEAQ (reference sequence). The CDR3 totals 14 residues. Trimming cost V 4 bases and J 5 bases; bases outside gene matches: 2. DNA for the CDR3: TGTGCCAGCAGCTCAGACAGGGGGAATGAAAAACTGTTTTTT. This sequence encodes CASSSDRGNEKLFF.

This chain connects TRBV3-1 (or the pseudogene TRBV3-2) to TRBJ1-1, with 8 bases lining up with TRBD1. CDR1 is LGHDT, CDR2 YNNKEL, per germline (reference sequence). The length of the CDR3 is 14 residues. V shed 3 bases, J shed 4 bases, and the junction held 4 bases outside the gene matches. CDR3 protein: CASSQTGDRTEAFF. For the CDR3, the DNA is TGTGCCAGCAGCCAGACAGGGGATCGCACTGAAGCTTTCTTT.

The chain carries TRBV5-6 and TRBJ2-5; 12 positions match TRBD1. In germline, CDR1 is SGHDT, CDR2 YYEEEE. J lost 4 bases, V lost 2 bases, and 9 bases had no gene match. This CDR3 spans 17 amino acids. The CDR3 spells CASSFKTGTGGRETQYF. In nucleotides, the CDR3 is TGTGCCAGCAGCTTCAAAACCGGGACAGGGGGCCGAGAGACCCAGTACTTC.

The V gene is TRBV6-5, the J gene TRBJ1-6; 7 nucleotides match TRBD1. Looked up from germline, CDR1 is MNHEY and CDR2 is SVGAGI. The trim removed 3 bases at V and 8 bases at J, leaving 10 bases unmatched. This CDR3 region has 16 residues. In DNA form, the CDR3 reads TGTGCCAGCAGTTATAGGACAGGATGGTCGGATTCACCCCTCCACTTT. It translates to CASSYRTGWSDSPLHF.

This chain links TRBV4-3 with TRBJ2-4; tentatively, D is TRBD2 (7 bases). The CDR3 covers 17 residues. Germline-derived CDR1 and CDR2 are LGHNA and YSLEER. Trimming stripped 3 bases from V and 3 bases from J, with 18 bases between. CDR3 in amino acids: CASSHATGWEGKNIQYF. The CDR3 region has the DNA TGCGCCAGCAGCCACGCTACAGGGTGGGAGGGCAAAAACATTCAGTACTTC.

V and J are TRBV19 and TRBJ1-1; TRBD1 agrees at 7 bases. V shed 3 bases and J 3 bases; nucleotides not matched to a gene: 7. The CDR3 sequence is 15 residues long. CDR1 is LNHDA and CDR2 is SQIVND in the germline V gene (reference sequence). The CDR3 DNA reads TGTGCCAGTAGTATGGGATACAGGGGAGACACTGAAGCTTTCTTT. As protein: CASSMGYRGDTEAFF.

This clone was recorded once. The CDR3 loop is CATSRVSGVGEQYF. The CDR3 nucleotides read TGTGCCACCAGCAGAGTTAGCGGGGTGGGCGAGCAGTACTTC. V gene TRBV15 combines with J gene TRBJ2-7; 8 nucleotides agree with TRBD2. This CDR3 comprises 14 residues. V gave up 1 base and J gave up 6 bases; unmatched junction bases: 5. Germline CDR1 is LNHNV and CDR2 is YYDKDF (reference sequence).

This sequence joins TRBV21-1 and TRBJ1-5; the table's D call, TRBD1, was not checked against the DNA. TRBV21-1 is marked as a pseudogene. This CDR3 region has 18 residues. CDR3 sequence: CASTTCGTGGHSNQPQHF. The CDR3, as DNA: TGTGCCAGCACCACATGCGGGACAGGGGGCCATAGCAATCAGCCCCAGCATTTT.

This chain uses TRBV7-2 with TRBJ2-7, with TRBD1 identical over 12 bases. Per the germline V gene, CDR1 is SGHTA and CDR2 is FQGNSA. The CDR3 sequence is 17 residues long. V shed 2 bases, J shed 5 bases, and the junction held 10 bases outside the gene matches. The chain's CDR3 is CASSLNPGQGARNEQYF. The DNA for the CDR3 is TGTGCCAGCAGCTTAAACCCGGGACAGGGGGCCCGGAACGAGCAGTACTTC.

CDR3 sequence reads: CASSAPGYSYEQYF. CDR3 nucleotides: TGTGCCAGCAGCGCCCCGGGGTATAGCTACGAGCAGTACTTC. The V gene is TRBV5-6, the J gene TRBJ2-7; D perhaps matches TRBD2 (5 bases). Trimming cost V 4 bases and J 3 bases, with 14 bases left between them. The CDR3 is 14 amino acids. Looked up from germline, CDR1 is SGHDT and CDR2 is YYEEEE.

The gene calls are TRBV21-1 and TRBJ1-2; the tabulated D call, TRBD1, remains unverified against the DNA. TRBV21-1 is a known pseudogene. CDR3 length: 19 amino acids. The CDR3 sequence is CASSSTNPGQGIGARGYTF. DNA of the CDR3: TGTGCCAGCAGCTCTACGAACCCGGGACAGGGAATAGGGGCACGGGGCTACACCTTC.

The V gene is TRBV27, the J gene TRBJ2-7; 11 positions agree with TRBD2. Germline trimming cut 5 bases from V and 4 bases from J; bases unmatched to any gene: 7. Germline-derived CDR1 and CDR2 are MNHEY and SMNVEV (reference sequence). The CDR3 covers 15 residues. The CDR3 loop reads CASSGWLAGGYEQYF. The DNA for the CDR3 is TGTGCCAGCAGTGGTTGGCTAGCGGGAGGTTACGAGCAGTACTTC.

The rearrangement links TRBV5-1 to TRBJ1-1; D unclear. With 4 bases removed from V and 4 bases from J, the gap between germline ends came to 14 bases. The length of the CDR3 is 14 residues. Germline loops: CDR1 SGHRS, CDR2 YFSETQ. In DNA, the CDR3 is TGCGCCAGCAGCGAGTTAAGAGGGATCACTGAAGCTTTCTTT. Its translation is CASSELRGITEAFF.

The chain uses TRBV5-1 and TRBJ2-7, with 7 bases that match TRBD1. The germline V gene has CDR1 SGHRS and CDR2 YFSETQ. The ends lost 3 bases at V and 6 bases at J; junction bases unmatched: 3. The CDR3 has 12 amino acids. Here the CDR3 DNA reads TGCGCCAGCAGCTGGGGACAGAGCGAGCAGTACTTC. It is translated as CASSWGQSEQYF.

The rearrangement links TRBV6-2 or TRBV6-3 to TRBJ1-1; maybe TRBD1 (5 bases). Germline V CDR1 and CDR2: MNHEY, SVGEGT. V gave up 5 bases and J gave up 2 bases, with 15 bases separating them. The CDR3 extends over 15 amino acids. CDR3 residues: CASSPTGTLNTEAFF. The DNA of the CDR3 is TGTGCCAGCAGTCCCACCGGGACTCTCAACACTGAAGCTTTCTTT.